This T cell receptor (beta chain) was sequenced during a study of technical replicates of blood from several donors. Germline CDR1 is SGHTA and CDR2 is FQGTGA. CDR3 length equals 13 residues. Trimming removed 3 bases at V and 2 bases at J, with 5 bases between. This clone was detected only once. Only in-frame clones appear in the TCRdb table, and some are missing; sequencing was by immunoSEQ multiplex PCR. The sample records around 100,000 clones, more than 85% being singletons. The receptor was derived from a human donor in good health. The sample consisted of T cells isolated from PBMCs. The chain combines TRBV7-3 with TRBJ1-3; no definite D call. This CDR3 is CASSLAAGNTIYF. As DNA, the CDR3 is TGTGCCAGCAGCTTGGCGGCTGGAAACACCATATATTTT.